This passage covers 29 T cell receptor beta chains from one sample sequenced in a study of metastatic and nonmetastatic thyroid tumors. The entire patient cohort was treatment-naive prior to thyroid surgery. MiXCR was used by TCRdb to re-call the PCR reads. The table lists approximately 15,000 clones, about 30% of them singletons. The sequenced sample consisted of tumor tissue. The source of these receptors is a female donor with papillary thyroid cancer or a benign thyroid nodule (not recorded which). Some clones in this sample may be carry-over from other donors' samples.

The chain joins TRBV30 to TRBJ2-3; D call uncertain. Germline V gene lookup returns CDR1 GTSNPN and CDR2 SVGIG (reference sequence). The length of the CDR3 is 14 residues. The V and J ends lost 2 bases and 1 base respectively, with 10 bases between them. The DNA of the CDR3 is TGTGCCTGGAGTCGGTTAGAGCGCACAGATACGCAGTATTTT. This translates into CAWSRLERTDTQYF.

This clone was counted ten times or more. The CDR3 is CASRRSTGELFF. The CDR3, as DNA: TGTGCCAGTAGAAGATCCACCGGGGAGCTGTTTTTT. The chain combines TRBV5-6 with TRBJ2-2; D uncertain. The ends were cut back, 8 bases at V and 4 bases at J, with 9 bases in the middle. Germline-derived CDR1 and CDR2 are SGHDT and YYEEEE. CDR3 length: 12 amino acids.

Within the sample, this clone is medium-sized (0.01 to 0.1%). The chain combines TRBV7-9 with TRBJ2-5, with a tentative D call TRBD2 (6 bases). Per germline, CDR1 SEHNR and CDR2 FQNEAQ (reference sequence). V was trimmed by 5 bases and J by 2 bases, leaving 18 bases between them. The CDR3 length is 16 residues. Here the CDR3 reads CASSHPRGTMQETQYF. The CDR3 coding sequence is TGTGCCAGCAGCCACCCTCGCGGGACGATGCAAGAGACCCAGTACTTC.

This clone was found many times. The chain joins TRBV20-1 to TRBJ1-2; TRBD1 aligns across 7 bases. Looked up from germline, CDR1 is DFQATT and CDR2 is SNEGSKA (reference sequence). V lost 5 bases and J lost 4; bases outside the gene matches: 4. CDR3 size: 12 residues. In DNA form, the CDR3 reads TGCAGTGCTGACAGGGAACTCTATGGCTACACCTTC. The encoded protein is CSADRELYGYTF.

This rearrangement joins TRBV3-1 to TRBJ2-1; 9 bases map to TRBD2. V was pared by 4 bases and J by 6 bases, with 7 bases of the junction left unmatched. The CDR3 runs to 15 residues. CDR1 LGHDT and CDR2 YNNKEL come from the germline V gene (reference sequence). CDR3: CASSPRGTSLNEQFF. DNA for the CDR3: TGTGCCAGCAGCCCCCGGGGGACTAGCCTCAATGAGCAGTTCTTC.

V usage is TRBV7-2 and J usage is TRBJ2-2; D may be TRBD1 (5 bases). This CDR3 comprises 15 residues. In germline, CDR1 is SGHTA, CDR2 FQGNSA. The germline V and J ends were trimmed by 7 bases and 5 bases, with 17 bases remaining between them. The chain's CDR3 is CASTQGGVITGELFF. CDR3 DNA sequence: TGTGCCAGCACCCAGGGTGGGGTGATAACCGGGGAGCTGTTTTTT.

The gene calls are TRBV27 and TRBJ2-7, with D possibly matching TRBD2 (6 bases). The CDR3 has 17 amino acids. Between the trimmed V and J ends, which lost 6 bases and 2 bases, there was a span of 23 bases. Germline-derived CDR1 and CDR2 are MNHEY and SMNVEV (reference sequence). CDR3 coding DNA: TGTGCCAGCAGAATTCTCACTTGGAGGGACGGAGCCTACGAGCAGTACTTC. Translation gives CASRILTWRDGAYEQYF.

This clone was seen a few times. The CDR3 loop is CASSPSTAGGPYVEQYF. The CDR3 DNA is TGTGCCAGCAGCCCTTCTACCGCGGGGGGCCCCTATGTCGAGCAGTACTTC. This sequence joins TRBV28 and TRBJ2-7; TRBD2 matches at 8 bases. The CDR3 extends over 17 amino acids. Germline values: CDR1 MDHEN, CDR2 SYDVKM. V lost 6 bases, J lost 6 bases, and 19 bases stayed unmatched.

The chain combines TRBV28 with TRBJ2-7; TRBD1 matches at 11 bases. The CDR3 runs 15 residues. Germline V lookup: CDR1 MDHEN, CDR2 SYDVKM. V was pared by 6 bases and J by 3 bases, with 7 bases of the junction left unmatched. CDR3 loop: CASSSPGQGDYEQYF. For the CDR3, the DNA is TGTGCCAGCAGCTCACCGGGACAGGGGGACTACGAGCAGTACTTC. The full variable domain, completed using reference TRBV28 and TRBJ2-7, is DVKVTQSSRYLVKRTGEKVFLECVQDMDHENMFWYRQDPGLGLRLIYFSYDVKMKEKGDIPEGYSVSREKKERFSLILESASTNQTSMYLCASSSPGQGDYEQYFGPGTRLTVT.

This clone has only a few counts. CDR3 protein: CASTGAGGAYNEQFF. DNA for the CDR3: TGCGCCAGCACGGGTGCGGGAGGGGCCTACAATGAGCAGTTCTTC. V gene TRBV10-2 combines with J gene TRBJ2-1; 9 nucleotides line up with TRBD2. The CDR3 length is 15 residues. Germline CDR1 and CDR2: WSHSY and SAAADI. V was clipped by 7 bases and J by 2 bases; unmatched bases: 6.

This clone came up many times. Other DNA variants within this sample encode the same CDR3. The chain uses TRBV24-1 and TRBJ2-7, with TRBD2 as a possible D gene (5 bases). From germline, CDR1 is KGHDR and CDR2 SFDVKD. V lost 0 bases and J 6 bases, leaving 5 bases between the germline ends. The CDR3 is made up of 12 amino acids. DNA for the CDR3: TGTGCCACCAGTGATTTGCGGGGCGAGCAGTACTTC. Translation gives CATSDLRGEQYF.

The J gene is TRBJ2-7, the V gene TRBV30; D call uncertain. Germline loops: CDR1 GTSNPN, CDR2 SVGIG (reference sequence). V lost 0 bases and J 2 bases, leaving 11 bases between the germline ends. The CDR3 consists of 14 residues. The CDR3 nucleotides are TGTGCCTGGAGTGTCGGGTGGGATACCTACGAGCAGTACTTC. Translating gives CAWSVGWDTYEQYF.

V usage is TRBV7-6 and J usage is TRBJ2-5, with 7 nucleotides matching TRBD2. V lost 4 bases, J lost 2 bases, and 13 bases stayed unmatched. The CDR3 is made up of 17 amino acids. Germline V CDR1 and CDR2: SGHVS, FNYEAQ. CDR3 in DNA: TGTGCCAGCAGCTCTGGCCAAGGCGGGAGAGGTCAAGAGACCCAGTACTTC. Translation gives CASSSGQGGRGQETQYF.

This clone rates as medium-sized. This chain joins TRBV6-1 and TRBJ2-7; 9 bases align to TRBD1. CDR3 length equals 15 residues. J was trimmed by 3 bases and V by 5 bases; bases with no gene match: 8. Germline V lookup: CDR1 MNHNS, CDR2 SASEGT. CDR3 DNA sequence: TGTGCCAGCAGTTTAAGGGGACAGGGAGGCTACGAGCAGTACTTC. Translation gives CASSLRGQGGYEQYF.

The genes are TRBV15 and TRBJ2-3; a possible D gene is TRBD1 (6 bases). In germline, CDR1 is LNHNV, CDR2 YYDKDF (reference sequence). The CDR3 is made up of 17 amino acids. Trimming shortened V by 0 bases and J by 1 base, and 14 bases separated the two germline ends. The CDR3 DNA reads TGTGCCACCAGCAGAGACAGGGGAAATCCAGGCACAGATACGCAGTATTTT. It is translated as CATSRDRGNPGTDTQYF.

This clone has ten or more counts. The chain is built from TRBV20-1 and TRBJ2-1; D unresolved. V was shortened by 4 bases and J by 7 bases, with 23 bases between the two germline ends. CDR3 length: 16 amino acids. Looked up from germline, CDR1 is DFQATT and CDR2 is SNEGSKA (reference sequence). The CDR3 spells CSAIDPLAIYQNEQFF. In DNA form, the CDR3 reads TGCAGTGCTATCGACCCTCTCGCAATCTACCAAAATGAGCAGTTCTTC.

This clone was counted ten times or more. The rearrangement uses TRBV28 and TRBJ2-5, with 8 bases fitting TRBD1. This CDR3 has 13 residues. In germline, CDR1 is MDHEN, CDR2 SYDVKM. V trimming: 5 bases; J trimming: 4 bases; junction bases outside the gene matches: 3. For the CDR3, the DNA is TGTGCCAGCAGTCCGACAGGGGCAGAGACCCAGTACTTC. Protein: CASSPTGAETQYF.

Written as DNA, the CDR3 is TGTGCCAGCAGCTGGGGAGGGCAGGGGGCAGGGAACACTGAAGCTTTCTTT. This codes for CASSWGGQGAGNTEAFF. V gene TRBV5-6 combines with J gene TRBJ1-1; 8 nucleotides align to TRBD1. The CDR3 is 17 residues long. With 3 bases clipped from V and 1 base from J, the junction kept 11 bases outside the gene matches. CDR1 is SGHDT and CDR2 is YYEEEE in the germline V gene.

The CDR3 sequence is CASSGQGIDGYTF. The CDR3 region has the DNA TGTGCCAGCAGTGGACAGGGGATAGATGGCTACACCTTC. This chain connects TRBV6-1 to TRBJ1-2; 8 nucleotides agree with TRBD1. Germline values: CDR1 MNHNS, CDR2 SASEGT. This CDR3 region has 13 residues. The J segment lost 6 bases and the V segment lost 4 bases, leaving 4 bases of the junction unmatched.

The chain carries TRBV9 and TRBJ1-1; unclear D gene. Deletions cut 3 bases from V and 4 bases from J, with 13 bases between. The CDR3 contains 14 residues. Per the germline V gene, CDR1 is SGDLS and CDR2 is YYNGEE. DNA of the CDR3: TGTGCCAGCAGCGCGACACATTATTTCACTGAAGCTTTCTTT. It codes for CASSATHYFTEAFF.

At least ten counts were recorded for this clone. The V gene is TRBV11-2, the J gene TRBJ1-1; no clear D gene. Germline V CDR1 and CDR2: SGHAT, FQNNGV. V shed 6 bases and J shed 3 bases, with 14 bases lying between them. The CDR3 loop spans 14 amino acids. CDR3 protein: CASRSQSAHTEAFF. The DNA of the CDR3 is TGTGCCAGCAGGTCTCAGAGTGCCCACACTGAAGCTTTCTTT. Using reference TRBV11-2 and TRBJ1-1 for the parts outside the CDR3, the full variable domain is EAGVAQSPRYKIIEKRQSVAFWCNPISGHATLYWYQQILGQGPKLLIQFQNNGVVDDSQLPKDRFSAERLKGVDSTLKIQPAKLEDSAVYLCASRSQSAHTEAFFGQGTRLTVV.

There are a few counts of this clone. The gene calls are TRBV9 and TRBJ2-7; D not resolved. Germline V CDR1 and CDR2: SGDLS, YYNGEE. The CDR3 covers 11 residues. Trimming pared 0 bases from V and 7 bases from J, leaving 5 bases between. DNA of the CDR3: TGTGCCAGCAGCGTAGGGGTTGAGCAGTACTTC. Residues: CASSVGVEQYF.

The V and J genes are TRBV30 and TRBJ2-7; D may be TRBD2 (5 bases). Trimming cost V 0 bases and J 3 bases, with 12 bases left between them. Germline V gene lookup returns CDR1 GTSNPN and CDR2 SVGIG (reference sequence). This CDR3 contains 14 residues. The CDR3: CAWSVASSFYEQYF. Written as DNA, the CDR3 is TGTGCCTGGAGTGTAGCTTCTAGCTTCTACGAGCAGTACTTC.

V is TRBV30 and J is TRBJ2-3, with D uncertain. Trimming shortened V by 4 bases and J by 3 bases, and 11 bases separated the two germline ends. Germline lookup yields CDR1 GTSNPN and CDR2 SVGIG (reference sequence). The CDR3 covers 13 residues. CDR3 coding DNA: TGTGCCTGGATCTCCCCCATGACAGATACGCAGTATTTT. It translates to CAWISPMTDTQYF.

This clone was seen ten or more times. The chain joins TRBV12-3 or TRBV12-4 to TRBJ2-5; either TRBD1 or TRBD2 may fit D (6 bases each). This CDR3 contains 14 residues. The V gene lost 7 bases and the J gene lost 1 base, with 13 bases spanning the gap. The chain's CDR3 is CASTFRGVQETQYF. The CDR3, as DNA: TGTGCCAGCACTTTTAGGGGGGTCCAAGAGACCCAGTACTTC.

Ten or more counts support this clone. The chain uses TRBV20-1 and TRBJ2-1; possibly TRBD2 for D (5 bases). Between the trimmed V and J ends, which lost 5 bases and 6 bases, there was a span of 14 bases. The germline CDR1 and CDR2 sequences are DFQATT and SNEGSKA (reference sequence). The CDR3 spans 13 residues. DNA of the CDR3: TGCAGTGCTCCCAACCGGGGATCCAATGAGCAGTTCTTC. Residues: CSAPNRGSNEQFF.

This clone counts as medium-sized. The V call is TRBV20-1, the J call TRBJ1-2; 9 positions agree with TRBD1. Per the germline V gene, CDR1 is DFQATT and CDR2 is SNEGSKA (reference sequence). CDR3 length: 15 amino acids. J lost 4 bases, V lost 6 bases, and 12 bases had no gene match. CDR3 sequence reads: CSAPGQGLYGYGYTF. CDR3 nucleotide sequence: TGCAGTGCCCCGGGACAGGGTTTGTATGGCTATGGCTACACCTTC.

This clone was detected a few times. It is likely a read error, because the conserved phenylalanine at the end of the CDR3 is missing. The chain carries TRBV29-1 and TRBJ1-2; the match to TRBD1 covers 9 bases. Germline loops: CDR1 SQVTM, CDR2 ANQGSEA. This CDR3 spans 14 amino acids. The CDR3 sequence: CSVEYWTGDYVYTL. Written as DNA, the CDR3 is TGCAGCGTTGAATACTGGACAGGGGACTATGTCTACACCCTC.

The CDR3 here is CASSELAGSTGELFF. Written as DNA, the CDR3 is TGTGCCAGCAGTGAACTAGCGGGAAGCACCGGGGAGCTGTTTTTT. The chain combines TRBV6-1 with TRBJ2-2; 9 bases are a match to TRBD2. The CDR3 totals 15 residues. The V segment lost 2 bases and the J segment 4 bases; nucleotides outside the gene matches: 2. Germline V CDR1 and CDR2: MNHNS, SASEGT.